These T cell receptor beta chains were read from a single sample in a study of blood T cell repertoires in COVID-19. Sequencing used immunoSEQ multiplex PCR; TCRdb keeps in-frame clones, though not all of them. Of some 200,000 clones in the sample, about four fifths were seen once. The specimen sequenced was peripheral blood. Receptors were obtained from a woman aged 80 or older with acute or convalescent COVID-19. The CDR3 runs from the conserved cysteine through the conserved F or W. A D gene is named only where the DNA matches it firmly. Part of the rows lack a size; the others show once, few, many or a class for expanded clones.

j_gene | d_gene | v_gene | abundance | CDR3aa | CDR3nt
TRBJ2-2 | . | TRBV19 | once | CASSTTRGPAATGELFF | TGTGCCAGTAGTACCACCAGGGGACCCGCTGCGACCGGGGAGCTGTTTTTT
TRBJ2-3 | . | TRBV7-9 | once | CASSLDKSRDTQYF | TGTGCCAGCAGCTTAGATAAGAGCCGGGATACGCAGTATTTT
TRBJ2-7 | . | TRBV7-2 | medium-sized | CASSLGLSSYEQYF | TGTGCCAGCAGCTTAGGGCTTTCTAGCTACGAGCAGTACTTC
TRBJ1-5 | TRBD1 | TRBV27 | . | CASSPRQGTNQPQHF | TGTGCCAGCTCCCCCCGACAGGGGACGAATCAGCCCCAGCATTTT
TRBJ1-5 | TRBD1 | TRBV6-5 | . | CAARGPQPQHF | TGTGCCGCGAGGGGGCCTCAGCCCCAGCATTTT
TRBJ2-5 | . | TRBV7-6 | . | CASSLYVKETQYF | TGTGCCAGCAGCTTATATGTAAAAGAGACCCAGTACTTC
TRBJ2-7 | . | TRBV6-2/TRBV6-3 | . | CASSRTVFAYEQYF | TGTGCCAGCAGCCGTACAGTTTTCGCCTACGAGCAGTACTTC
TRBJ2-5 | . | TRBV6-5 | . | CASMSGYQETQYF | TGTGCCAGCATGTCAGGCTACCAAGAGACCCAGTACTTC
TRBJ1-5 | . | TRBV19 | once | CASSKRQPQWASNQPQHF | TGTGCCAGTAGTAAACGACAGCCCCAGTGGGCTAGCAATCAGCCCCAGCATTTT
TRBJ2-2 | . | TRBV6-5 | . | CASISYGGIGELFF | TGTGCCAGCATTTCCTATGGGGGGATCGGGGAGCTGTTTTTT
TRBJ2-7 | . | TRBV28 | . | CASSLSGLWRTGAAGGVEQYF | TGTGCCAGCAGTTTATCGGGTCTGTGGCGGACAGGGGCCGCCGGGGGGGTCGAGCAGTACTTC
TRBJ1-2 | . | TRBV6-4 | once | CASREVPGGGYGYTF | TGTGCCAGCAGAGAAGTCCCGGGGGGAGGCTATGGCTACACCTTC
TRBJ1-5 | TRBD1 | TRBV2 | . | CASRTGVQPQHF | TGTGCCAGCAGAACAGGGGTTCAGCCCCAGCATTTT
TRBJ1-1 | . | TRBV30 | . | CAWSQGITEAFF | TGTGCCTGGAGTCAGGGGATCACTGAAGCTTTCTTT
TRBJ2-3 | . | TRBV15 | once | CATSRDRATDTQYF | TGTGCCACCAGCAGGGACAGAGCCACAGATACGCAGTATTTT
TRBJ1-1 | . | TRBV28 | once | CASSLVDGEVTEAFF | TGTGCCAGCAGTTTAGTTGACGGAGAGGTCACTGAAGCTTTCTTT
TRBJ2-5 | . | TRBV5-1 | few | CASSVSGVGETQYF | TGCGCCAGCAGCGTTTCGGGGGTAGGGGAGACCCAGTACTTC
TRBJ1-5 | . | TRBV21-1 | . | CASSKTARDNQPQHF | TGTGCCAGCAGCAAAACGGCCAGGGACAATCAGCCCCAGCATTTT
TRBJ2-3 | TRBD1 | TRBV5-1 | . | CASSSLGQGGTDTQYF | TGCGCCAGCAGCTCATTGGGACAGGGAGGGACAGATACGCAGTATTTT
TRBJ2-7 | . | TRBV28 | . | CASSLTGPYEQYF | TGTGCCAGCAGTTTAACAGGTCCCTACGAGCAGTACTTC
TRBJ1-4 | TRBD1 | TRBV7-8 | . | CASSPRTGDNEKLFF | TGTGCCAGCAGCCCAAGGACAGGGGATAATGAAAAACTGTTTTTT
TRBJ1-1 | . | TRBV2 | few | CASSQDRNTEAFF | TGTGCCAGCAGTCAGGACAGGAACACTGAAGCTTTCTTT
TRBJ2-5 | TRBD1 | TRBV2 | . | CASSGRQGSIQETQYF | TGTGCCAGCAGTGGCCGACAGGGGTCTATCCAAGAGACCCAGTACTTC
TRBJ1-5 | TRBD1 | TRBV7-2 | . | CASSPRTGYSNQPQHF | TGTGCCAGCAGCCCCCGGACAGGCTATAGCAATCAGCCCCAGCATTTT
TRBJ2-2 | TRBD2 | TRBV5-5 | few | CASSRTSGGANTGELFF | TGTGCCAGCAGCCGGACTAGCGGGGGGGCGAACACCGGGGAGCTGTTTTTT
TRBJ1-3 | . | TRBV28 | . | CASSLHGSEIRNTIYF | TGTGCCAGCAGTCTCCATGGGAGTGAGATCCGGAACACCATATATTTT
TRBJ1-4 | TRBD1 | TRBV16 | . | CASSQSRGQEKLFF | TGTGCCAGCAGCCAATCAAGGGGGCAGGAAAAACTGTTTTTT
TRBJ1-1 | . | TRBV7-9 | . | CASSLEQVGGNTEAFF | TGTGCCAGCAGCTTAGAACAGGTCGGTGGGAACACTGAAGCTTTCTTT
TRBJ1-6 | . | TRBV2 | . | CASSQGIDSPLHF | TGTGCCAGCAGCCAGGGGATTGACTCACCCCTCCACTTT
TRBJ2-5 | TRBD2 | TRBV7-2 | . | CASSLESGGGAVKTQYF | TGTGCCAGCAGCTTAGAAAGTGGCGGGGGGGCGGTGAAGACCCAGTACTTC
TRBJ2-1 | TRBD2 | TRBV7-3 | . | CASSLIAGAYNEQFF | TGTGCCAGCAGCCTAATAGCGGGGGCCTACAATGAGCAGTTCTTC
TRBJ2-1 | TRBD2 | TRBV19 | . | CASSRSGSGDEQFF | TGTGCCAGTAGTAGGAGCGGGAGTGGGGATGAGCAGTTCTTC
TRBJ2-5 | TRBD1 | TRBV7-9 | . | CASSLIRGGPQETQYF | TGTGCCAGCAGCTTGATAAGAGGGGGCCCCCAAGAGACCCAGTACTTC
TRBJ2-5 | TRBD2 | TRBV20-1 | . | CSANPQGLEYF | TGCAGTGCTAACCCGCAGGGACTAGAGTACTTC
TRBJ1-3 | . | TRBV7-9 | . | CASTATGGGTGNTIYF | TGTGCCAGCACCGCCACGGGGGGAGGAACTGGAAACACCATATATTTT
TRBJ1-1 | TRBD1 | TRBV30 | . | CAWRTGDVAFF | TGTGCCTGGAGGACAGGGGATGTGGCTTTCTTT
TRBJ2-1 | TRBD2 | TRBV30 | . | CAWRGLAAYNEQFF | TGTGCCTGGAGGGGACTAGCGGCCTACAATGAGCAGTTCTTC
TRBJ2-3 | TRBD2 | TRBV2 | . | CASNGGSEASTDTQYF | TGTGCCAGCAATGGCGGGAGCGAAGCTAGCACAGATACGCAGTATTTT
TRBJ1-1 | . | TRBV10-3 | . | CAISEQQGMSEAFF | TGTGCCATCAGTGAACAACAGGGAATGTCGGAAGCTTTCTTT
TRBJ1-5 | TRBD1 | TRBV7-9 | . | CASSFYDGQAPRPQHF | TGTGCCAGCAGCTTTTACGATGGACAGGCCCCGAGGCCCCAGCATTTT
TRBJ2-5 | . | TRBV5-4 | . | CASSSAPRGETQYF | TGTGCCAGCAGCAGTGCCCCCAGGGGAGAGACCCAGTACTTC
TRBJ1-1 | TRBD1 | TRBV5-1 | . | CASSLVGGGTEAFF | TGCGCCAGCAGCTTGGTAGGGGGCGGGACTGAAGCTTTCTTT
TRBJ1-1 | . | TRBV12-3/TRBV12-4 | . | CASIRQNTEAFF | TGTGCCAGCATCCGACAGAACACTGAAGCTTTCTTT
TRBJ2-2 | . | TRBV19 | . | CASSIKGAPTGELFF | TGTGCCAGTAGTATCAAGGGAGCCCCCACCGGGGAGCTGTTTTTT
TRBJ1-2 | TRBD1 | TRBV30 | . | CAWSPQGAHGYTF | TGTGCCTGGAGTCCACAGGGGGCGCATGGCTACACCTTC
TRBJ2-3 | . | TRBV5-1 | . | CASSLGGATDTQYF | TGCGCCAGCAGCTTGGGGGGAGCCACAGATACGCAGTATTTT
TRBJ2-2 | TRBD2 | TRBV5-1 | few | CASSLELADTGELFF | TGCGCCAGCAGCTTGGAACTAGCGGACACCGGGGAGCTGTTTTTT
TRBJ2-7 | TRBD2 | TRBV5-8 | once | CASSLRLAGTGEQYF | TGTGCCAGCAGCTTAAGGCTAGCGGGAACAGGCGAGCAGTACTTC
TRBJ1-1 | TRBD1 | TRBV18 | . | CASSPRQGASNTEAFF | TGTGCCAGCTCCCCCCGGCAGGGGGCTTCGAACACTGAAGCTTTCTTT
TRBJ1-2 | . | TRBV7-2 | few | CASSLPGGFYGYTF | TGTGCCAGCAGCCTACCGGGGGGGTTCTATGGCTACACCTTC
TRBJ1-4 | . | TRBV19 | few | CASSMSFEKLFF | TGTGCCAGTAGTATGAGCTTCGAAAAACTGTTTTTT
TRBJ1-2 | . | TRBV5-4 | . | CASSLGQAGYGYTF | TGTGCCAGCAGCTTGGGGCAGGCAGGCTATGGCTACACCTTC
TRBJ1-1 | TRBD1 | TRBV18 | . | CASSEQGGGTEAFF | TGTGCCAGCTCGGAACAGGGGGGGGGAACTGAAGCTTTCTTT
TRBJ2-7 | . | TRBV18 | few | CASSPTQDEQYF | TGTGCCAGCTCACCCACGCAGGACGAGCAGTACTTC